This TCR beta chain came from a study of T cells in Graves' hyperthyroidism and ophthalmopathy. Germline CDR1 reads SGHTA; CDR2 reads FQGTGA. This CDR3 has 15 amino acids. V shed 1 base and J shed 2 bases, with 12 bases lying between them. Turning to this clonotype: Its matching antigen is unknown.

Study results and limitations: Median prediction lead before ophthalmopathy onset was about 6.5 months with the model.

Duration under 3 months, a NOSPECS grade of at least 4, and a Clinical Activity Score of at least 3 characterized the ophthalmopathy patients. Reasons for excluding patients were uncontrolled infection, other autoimmune disease, pregnancy or lactation. Amplified regions were TCR beta CDR3 sequences from RNA transcripts. HTBI primers were the set used in a first-round RT-PCR of the TCR CDR3. One entry per CDR3 protein, called by TCRdb with MiXCR from the multiplex PCR reads. The data hold about 500,000 distinct CDR3 sequences, with roughly 18% observed a single time. The receptor was derived from a woman aged 18-29 years with Graves' ophthalmopathy. The rearrangement joins TRBV7-3 to TRBJ2-7; no definite D call. The sequencing input was blood. The CDR3 DNA reads TGTGCCAGCAGCTTAATGACGGGTTATACCTACGAGCAGTACTTC. Its protein is CASSLMTGYTYEQYF. Drawing the rest from reference TRBV7-3 and TRBJ2-7, the complete variable domain is GAGVSQTPSNKVTEKGKYVELRCDPISGHTALYWYRQSLGQGPEFLIYFQGTGAADDSGLPNDRFFAVRPEGSVSTLKIQRTERGDSAVYLCASSLMTGYTYEQYFGPGTRLTVT.